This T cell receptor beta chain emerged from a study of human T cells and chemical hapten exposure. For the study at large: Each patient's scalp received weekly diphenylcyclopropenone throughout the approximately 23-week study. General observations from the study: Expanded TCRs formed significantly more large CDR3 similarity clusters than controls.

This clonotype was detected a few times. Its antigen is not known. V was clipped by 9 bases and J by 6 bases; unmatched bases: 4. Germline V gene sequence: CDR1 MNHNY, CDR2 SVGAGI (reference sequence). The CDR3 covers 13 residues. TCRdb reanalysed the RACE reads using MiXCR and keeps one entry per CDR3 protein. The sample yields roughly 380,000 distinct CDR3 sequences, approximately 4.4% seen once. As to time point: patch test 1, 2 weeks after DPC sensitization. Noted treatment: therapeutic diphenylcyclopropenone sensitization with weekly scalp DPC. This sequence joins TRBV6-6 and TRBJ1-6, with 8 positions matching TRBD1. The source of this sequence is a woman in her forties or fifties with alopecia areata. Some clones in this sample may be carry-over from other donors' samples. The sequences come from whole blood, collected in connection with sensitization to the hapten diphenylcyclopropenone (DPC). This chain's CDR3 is CASLQGVNSPLHF. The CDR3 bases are TGTGCCAGTCTACAGGGGGTTAATTCACCCCTCCACTTT.